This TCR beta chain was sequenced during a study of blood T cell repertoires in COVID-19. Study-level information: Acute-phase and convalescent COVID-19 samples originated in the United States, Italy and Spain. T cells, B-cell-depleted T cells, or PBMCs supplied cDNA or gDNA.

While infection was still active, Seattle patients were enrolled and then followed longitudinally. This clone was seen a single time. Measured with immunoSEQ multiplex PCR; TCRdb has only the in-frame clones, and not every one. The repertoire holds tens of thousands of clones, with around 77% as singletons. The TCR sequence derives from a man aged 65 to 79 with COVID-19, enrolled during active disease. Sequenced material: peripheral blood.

The CDR3 region is CASSRSRGSVYEQYF. Written as DNA, the CDR3 is TGCGCCAGCAGCCGATCCAGGGGGTCTGTTTACGAGCAGTACTTC. This rearrangement joins TRBV5-1 to TRBJ2-7; 7 bases fit TRBD1. J gave up 4 bases and V 4 bases, and 11 bases lay outside the gene matches. CDR1 and CDR2 from the germline V gene are SGHRS and YFSETQ. This CDR3 contains 15 residues. The variable domain in full, completed from reference TRBV5-1 and TRBJ2-7, reads KAGVTQTPRYLIKTRGQQVTLSCSPISGHRSVSWYQQTPGQGLQFLFEYFSETQRNKGNFPGRFSGRQFSNSRSEMNVSTLELGDSALYLCASSRSRGSVYEQYFGPGTRLTVT.